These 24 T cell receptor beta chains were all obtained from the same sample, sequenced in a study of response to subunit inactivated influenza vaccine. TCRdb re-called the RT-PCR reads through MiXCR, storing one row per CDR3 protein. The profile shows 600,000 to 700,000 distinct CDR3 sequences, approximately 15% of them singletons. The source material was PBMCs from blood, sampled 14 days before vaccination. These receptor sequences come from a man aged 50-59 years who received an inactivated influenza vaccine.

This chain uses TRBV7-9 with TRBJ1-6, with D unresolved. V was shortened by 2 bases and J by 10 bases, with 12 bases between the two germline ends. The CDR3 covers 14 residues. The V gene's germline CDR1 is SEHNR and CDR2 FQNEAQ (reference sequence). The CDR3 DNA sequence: TGTGCCAGCAGCTTACCGAAAGGAGGCTCACCCCTCCACTTT. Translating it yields CASSLPKGGSPLHF.

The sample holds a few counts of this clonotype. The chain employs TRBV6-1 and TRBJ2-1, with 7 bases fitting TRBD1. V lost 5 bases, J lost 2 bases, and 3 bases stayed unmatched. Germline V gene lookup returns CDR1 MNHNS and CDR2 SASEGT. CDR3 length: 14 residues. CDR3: CASSTGVTYNEQFF. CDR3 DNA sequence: TGTGCCAGCAGTACAGGGGTTACCTACAATGAGCAGTTCTTC.

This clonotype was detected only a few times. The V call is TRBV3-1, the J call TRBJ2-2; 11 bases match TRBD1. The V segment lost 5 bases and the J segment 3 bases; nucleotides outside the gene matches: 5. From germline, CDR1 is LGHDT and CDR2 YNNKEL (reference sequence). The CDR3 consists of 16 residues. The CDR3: CASSDRDRGYTGELFF. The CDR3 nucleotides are TGTGCCAGCAGCGACCGGGACAGGGGGTACACCGGGGAGCTGTTTTTT.

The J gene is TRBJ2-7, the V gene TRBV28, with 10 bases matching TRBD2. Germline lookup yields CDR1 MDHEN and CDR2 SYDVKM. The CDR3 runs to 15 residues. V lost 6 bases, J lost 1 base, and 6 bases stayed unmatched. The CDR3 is CASRTSGSMSYEQYF. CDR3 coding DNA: TGTGCCAGCAGGACTAGCGGGTCGATGTCCTACGAGCAGTACTTC.

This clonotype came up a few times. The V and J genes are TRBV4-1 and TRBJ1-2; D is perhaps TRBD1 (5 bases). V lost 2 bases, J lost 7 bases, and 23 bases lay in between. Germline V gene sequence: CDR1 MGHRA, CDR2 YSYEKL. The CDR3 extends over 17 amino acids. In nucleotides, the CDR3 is TGCGCCAGCAGCCAACGCGGTTTGGGGGGGAGGGATGGTGGCTACACCTTC. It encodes CASSQRGLGGRDGGYTF.

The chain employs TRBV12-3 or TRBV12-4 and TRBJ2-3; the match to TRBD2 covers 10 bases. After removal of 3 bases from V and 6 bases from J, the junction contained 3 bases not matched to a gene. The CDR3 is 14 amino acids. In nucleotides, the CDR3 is TGTGCCAGCAGTTTGATACTAGCGGGGGATACGCAGTATTTT. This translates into CASSLILAGDTQYF.

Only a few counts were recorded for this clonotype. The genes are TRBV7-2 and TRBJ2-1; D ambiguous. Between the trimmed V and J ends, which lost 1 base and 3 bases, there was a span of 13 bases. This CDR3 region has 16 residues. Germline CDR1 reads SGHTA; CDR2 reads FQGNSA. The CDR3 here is CASSLENRPRYNEQFF. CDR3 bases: TGTGCCAGCAGCTTAGAGAATAGGCCACGCTACAATGAGCAGTTCTTC.

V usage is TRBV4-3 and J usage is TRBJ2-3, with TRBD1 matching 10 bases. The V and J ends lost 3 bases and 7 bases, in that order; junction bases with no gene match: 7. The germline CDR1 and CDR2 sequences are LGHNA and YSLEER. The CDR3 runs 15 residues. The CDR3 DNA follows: TGCGCCAGCAGCCAGGGGACAGGGGCGCAGTATACGCAGTATTTT. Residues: CASSQGTGAQYTQYF.

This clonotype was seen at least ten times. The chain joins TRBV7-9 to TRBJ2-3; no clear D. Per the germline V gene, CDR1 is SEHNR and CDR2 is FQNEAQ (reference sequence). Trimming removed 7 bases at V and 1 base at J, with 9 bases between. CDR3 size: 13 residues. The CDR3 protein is CASKLWGTDTQYF. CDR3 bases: TGTGCCAGCAAGTTGTGGGGCACAGATACGCAGTATTTT.

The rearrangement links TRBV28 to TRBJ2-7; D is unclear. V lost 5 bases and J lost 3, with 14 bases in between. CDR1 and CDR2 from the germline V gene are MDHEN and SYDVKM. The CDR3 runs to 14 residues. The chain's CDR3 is CASSRSLVIYEQYF. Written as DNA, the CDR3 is TGTGCCAGCAGTAGGTCTCTAGTGATCTACGAGCAGTACTTC.

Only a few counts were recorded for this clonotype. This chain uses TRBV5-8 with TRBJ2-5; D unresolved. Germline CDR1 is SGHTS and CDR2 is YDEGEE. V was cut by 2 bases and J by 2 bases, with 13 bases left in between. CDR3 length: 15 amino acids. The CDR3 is CASSFYGRLQETQYF. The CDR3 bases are TGTGCCAGCAGCTTTTATGGACGCTTACAAGAGACCCAGTACTTC. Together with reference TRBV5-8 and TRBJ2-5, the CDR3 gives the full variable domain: EAGVTQSPTHLIKTRGQQATLRCSPISGHTSVYWYQQALGLGLQFLLWYDEGEERNRGNFPPRFSGRQFPNYSSELNVNALELEDSALYLCASSFYGRLQETQYFGPGTRLLVL.

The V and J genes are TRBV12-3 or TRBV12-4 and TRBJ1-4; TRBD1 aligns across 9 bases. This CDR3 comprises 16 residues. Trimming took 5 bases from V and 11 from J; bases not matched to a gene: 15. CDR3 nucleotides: TGTGCCAGCAGTCCCTCACCCGGGACAGGGATCGGGAAACTGTTTTTT. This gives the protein CASSPSPGTGIGKLFF.

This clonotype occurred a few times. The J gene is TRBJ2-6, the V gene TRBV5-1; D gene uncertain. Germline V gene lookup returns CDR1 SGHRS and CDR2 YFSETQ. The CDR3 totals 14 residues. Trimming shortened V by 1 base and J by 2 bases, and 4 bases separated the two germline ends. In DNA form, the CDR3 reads TGCGCCAGCAGCTTGAGTCCTGGGGCCAACGTCCTGACTTTC. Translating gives CASSLSPGANVLTF.

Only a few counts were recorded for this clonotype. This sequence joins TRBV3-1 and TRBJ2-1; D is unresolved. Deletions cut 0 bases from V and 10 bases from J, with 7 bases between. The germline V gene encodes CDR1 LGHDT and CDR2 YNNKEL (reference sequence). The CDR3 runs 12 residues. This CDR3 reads CASSQELPEQFF. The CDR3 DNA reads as TGTGCCAGCAGCCAAGAGCTCCCCGAGCAGTTCTTC.

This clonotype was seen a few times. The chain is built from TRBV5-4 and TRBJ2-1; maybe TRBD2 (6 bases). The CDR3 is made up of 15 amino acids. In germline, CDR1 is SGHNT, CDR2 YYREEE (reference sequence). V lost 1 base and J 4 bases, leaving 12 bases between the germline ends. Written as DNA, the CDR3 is TGTGCCAGCAGCTTGTCGGGGGTTGGGTACAATGAGCAGTTCTTC. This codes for CASSLSGVGYNEQFF. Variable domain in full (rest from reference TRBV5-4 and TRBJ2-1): ETGVTQSPTHLIKTRGQQVTLRCSSQSGHNTVSWYQQALGQGPQFIFQYYREEENGRGNFPPRFSGLQFPNYSSELNVNALELDDSALYLCASSLSGVGYNEQFFGPGTRLTVL.

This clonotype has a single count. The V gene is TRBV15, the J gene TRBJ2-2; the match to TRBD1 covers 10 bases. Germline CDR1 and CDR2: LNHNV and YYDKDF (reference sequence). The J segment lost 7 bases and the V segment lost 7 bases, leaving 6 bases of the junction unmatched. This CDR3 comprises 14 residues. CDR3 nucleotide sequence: TGTGCCACCACCCCGGGACAGGGGTACGGGGAGCTGTTTTTT. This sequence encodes CATTPGQGYGELFF.

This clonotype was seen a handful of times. CDR3: CASSLGGARDTEAFF. CDR3 DNA sequence: TGCGCCAGCAGCTTGGGGGGGGCGCGGGACACTGAAGCTTTCTTT. The gene calls are TRBV5-1 and TRBJ1-1, with a weak D call TRBD1 (6 bases). Trimming pared 0 bases from V and 3 bases from J, leaving 12 bases between. The CDR3 spans 15 residues. CDR1 and CDR2 (germline): SGHRS, YFSETQ.

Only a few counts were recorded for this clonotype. As DNA, the CDR3 is TGTGCCAGCAGGGGACCTAGCGGGACAGATACGCAGTATTTT. This gives the protein CASRGPSGTDTQYF. This chain joins TRBV2 and TRBJ2-3; 8 bases line up with TRBD2. Germline V gives CDR1 SNHLY, CDR2 FYNNEI. Unmatched junction bases numbered 5, after V lost 6 bases and J lost 3 bases. The CDR3 is made up of 14 amino acids.

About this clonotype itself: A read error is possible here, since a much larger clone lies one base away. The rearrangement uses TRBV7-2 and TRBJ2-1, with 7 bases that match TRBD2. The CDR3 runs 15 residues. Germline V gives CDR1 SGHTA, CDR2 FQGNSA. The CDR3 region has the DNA TGTCCCAGCAGCTGGGGGGAGGGCTCCTACAATGAGCAGTTCTTC. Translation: CPSSWGEGSYNEQFF.

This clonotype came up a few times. The CDR3 nucleotides read TGCAGCGTTGAGATCGGGGGGGCCACAGATACGCAGTATTTT. This sequence encodes CSVEIGGATDTQYF. The genes are TRBV29-1 and TRBJ2-3; 8 nucleotides line up with TRBD2. Looked up from germline, CDR1 is SQVTM and CDR2 is ANQGSEA. The CDR3 has 14 amino acids. With 3 bases clipped from V and 2 bases from J, the junction kept 4 bases outside the gene matches.

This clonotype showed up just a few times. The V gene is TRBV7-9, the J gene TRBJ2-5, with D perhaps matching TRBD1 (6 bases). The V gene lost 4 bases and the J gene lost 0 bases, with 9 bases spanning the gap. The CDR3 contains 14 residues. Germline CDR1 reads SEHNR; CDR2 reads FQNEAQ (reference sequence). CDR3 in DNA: TGTGCCAGCAGCTCTAGACAGGACCAAGAGACCCAGTACTTC. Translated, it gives CASSSRQDQETQYF.

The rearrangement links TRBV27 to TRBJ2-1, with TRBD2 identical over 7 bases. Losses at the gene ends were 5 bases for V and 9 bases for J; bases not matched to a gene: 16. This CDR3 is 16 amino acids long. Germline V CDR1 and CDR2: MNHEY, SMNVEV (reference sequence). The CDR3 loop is CASSPLGGNGFREQFF. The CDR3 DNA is TGTGCCAGCAGTCCACTCGGGGGGAACGGGTTTCGTGAGCAGTTCTTC.

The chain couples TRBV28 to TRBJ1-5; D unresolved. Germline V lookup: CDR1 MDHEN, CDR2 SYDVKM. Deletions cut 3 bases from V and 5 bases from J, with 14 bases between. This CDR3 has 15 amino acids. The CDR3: CASSFPTGGYQPQHF. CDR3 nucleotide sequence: TGTGCCAGCAGTTTCCCAACGGGAGGGTATCAGCCCCAGCATTTT.

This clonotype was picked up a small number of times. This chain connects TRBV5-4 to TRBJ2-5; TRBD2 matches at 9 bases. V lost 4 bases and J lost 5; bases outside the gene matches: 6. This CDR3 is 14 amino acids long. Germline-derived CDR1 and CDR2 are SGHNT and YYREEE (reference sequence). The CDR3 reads CASSRREGHETQYF. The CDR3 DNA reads TGTGCCAGCAGCCGGCGGGAGGGCCATGAGACCCAGTACTTC.